This T cell receptor (beta chain) comes out of a study of cytomegalovirus exposure and HLA in healthy donors. The PCR was carried out with 60 Vbeta primers and 13 Jbeta primers. Measured with immunoSEQ multiplex PCR; TCRdb has only the in-frame clones, and not every one. This sample yields 86,000 or so clones, of which roughly 80% are seen a single time; approximately 14% belongs to the top ten. V was pared by 2 bases and J by 2 bases, with 7 bases of the junction left unmatched. This CDR3 spans 16 amino acids. Germline CDR1 reads MDHEN; CDR2 reads SYDVKM. Findings and caveats of the study: Segments of the TCR beta V type were, in most cases, productive about 87% or about 30% of the time in an earlier analysis.

This clone was found a few times. Its cognate antigen is unknown. The V call is TRBV28, the J call TRBJ2-7, with TRBD1 identical over 9 bases. This clonotype originated in a woman aged 35 to 49 in good health and CMV-seropositive. The sequenced material came from PBMCs. The chain's CDR3 is CASSLGTGSYAYEQYF. In DNA form, the CDR3 reads TGTGCCAGCAGTTTAGGGACAGGGTCCTATGCCTACGAGCAGTACTTC. Full variable domain (remainder filled in from reference TRBV28 and TRBJ2-7): DVKVTQSSRYLVKRTGEKVFLECVQDMDHENMFWYRQDPGLGLRLIYFSYDVKMKEKGDIPEGYSVSREKKERFSLILESASTNQTSMYLCASSLGTGSYAYEQYFGPGTRLTVT.